This T cell receptor beta chain appears in the sequencing data of a study of technical replicates of blood from a few donors. Some clones are missing from TCRdb's copy, which holds only in-frame ones; the method was immunoSEQ multiplex PCR. The sample contains about 76,000 clones, 91% of which appear only once. Sequenced sample: T cells isolated from PBMCs. The sequence derives from a human donor in good health.

The CDR3 sequence is CASSPNRGIYF. CDR3 nucleotide sequence: TGTGCCAGCAGTCCGAATCGGGGCATATATTTT. This chain connects TRBV7-2 to TRBJ1-3; D is unresolved. The CDR3 is 11 amino acids. Per germline, CDR1 SGHTA and CDR2 FQGNSA. V was clipped by 6 bases and J by 12 bases, with 12 bases between them.